This T cell receptor (beta chain) emerged from a study of long-term antiretroviral therapy in people with HIV. Study context: It was about a decade after the earliest samples that the 2015 immediate-ART recommendation appeared. Findings and limits, study-wide: Diversity went up after ART and still fell short of transplant donor controls.

As for this clone: Its antigen remains unknown.

CDR1 and CDR2 from the germline V gene are WNHNN and SYGVQD (reference sequence). Unmatched junction bases numbered 11, after V lost 6 bases and J lost 5 bases. The CDR3 has 16 residues. A minimum of one pre-ART and two post-ART PBMC samples existed for each donor. Researchers ran immunoSEQ v3.0 at survey level. The repertoire was sequenced with immunoSEQ multiplex PCR; TCRdb's copy has only in-frame clones and lacks some. The sample gives under 15,000 clones, roughly nine tenths of which show up once; around 23% is in the top ten. This TCR came from a woman aged 35 to 49 with HIV. The chain employs TRBV10-1 and TRBJ2-5, with 11 positions matching TRBD2. The material was unsorted PBMCs, obtained 2.1 years after starting antiretroviral therapy. The CDR3 DNA sequence: TGCGCCAGCAGATGCCTAGCGGGGGGCCTCAAGGAGACCCAGTACTTC. Translation: CASRCLAGGLKETQYF.